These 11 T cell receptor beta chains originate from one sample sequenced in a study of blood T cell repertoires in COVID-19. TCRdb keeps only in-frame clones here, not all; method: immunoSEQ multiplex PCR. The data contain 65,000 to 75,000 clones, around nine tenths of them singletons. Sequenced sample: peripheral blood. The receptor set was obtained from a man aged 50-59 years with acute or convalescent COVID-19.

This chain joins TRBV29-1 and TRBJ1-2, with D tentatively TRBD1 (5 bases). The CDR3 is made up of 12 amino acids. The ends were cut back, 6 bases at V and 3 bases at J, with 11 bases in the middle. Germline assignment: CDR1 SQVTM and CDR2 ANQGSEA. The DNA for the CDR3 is TGCAGCGTCAGCGGGGGGGACTATGGCTACACCTTC. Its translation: CSVSGGDYGYTF.

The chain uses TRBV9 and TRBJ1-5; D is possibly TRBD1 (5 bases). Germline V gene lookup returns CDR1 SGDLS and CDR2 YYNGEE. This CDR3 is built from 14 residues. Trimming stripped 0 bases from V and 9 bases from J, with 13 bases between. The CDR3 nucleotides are TGTGCCAGCAGCGTAGAGCCGAACACAGGGCCCCAGCATTTT. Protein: CASSVEPNTGPQHF. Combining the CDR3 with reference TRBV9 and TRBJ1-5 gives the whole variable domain DSGVTQTPKHLITATGQRVTLRCSPRSGDLSVYWYQQSLDQGLQFLIQYYNGEERAKGNILERFSAQQFPDLHSELNLSSLELGDSALYFCASSVEPNTGPQHFGDGTRLSIL.

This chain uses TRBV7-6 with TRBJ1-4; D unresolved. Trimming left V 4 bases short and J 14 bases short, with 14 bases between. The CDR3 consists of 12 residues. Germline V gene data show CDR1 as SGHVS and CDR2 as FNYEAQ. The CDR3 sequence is CASSSGRRNLFF. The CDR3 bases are TGTGCCAGCAGCTCCGGACGGAGGAATCTGTTTTTT.

CDR3: CATSRDSYGYTF. The CDR3 DNA follows: TGTGCCACCAGCAGAGACAGCTATGGCTACACCTTC. The rearrangement joins TRBV15 to TRBJ1-2; unclear D gene. V shed 0 bases and J shed 4 bases, with 3 bases lying between them. The germline CDR1 and CDR2 sequences are LNHNV and YYDKDF (reference sequence). The CDR3 has 12 amino acids. Full variable domain (rest looked up from reference TRBV15 and TRBJ1-2): DAMVIQNPRYQVTQFGKPVTLSCSQTLNHNVMYWYQQKSSQAPKLLFHYYDKDFNNEADTPDNFQSRRPNTSFCFLDIRSPGLGDTAMYLCATSRDSYGYTFGSGTRLTVV.

CDR3 in amino acids: CASSVVPIGTDTQYF. The CDR3, as DNA: TGTGCCAGCAGCGTAGTCCCCATAGGCACAGATACGCAGTATTTT. This chain links TRBV9 with TRBJ2-3; the D is unclear. The germline V and J ends were trimmed by 0 bases and 1 base, with 9 bases remaining between them. Germline-derived CDR1 and CDR2 are SGDLS and YYNGEE. This CDR3 comprises 15 residues.

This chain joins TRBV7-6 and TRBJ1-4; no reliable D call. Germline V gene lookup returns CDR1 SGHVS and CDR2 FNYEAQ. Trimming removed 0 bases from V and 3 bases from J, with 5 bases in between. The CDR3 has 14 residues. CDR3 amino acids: CASSLASPNEKLFF. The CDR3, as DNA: TGTGCCAGCAGCTTAGCCTCCCCTAATGAAAAACTGTTTTTT. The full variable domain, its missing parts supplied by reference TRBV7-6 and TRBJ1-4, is GAGVSQSPRYKVTKRGQDVALRCDPISGHVSLYWYRQALGQGPEFLTYFNYEAQQDKSGLPNDRFSAERPEGSISTLTIQRTEQRDSAMYRCASSLASPNEKLFFGSGTQLSVL.

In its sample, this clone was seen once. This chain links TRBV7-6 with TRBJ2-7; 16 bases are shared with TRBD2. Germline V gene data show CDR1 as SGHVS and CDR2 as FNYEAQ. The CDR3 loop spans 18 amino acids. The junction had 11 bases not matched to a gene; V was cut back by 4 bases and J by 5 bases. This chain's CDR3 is CASSWGLAGGNSQDEQYF. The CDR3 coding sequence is TGTGCCAGCAGCTGGGGACTAGCGGGAGGGAATTCCCAGGACGAGCAGTACTTC.

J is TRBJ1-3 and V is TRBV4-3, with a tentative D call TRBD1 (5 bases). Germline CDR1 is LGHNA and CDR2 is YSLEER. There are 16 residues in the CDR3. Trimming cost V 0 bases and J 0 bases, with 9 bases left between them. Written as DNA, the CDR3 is TGCGCCAGCAGCCAAGATCCCCAGGGCTCTGGAAACACCATATATTTT. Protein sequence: CASSQDPQGSGNTIYF.

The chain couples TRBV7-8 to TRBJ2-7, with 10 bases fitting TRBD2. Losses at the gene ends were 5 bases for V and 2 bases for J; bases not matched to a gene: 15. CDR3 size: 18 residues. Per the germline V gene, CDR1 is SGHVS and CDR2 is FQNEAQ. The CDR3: CASSPARASGREAYEQYF. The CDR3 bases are TGTGCCAGCAGCCCAGCGAGGGCGAGCGGGAGGGAAGCCTACGAGCAGTACTTC.

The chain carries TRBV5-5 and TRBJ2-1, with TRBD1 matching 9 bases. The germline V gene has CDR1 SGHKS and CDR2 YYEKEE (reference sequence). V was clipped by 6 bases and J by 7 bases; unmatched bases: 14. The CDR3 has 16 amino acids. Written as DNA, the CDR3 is TGTGCCAGCACCTTAGGGGCCGGGACAGGGCTAAATGAGCAGTTCTTC. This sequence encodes CASTLGAGTGLNEQFF.

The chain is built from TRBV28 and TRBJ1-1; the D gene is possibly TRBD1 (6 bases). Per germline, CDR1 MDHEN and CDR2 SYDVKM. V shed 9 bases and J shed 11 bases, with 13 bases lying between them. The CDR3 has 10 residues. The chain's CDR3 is CASTSGVAFF. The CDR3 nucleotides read TGTGCCAGTACGTCAGGGGTTGCTTTCTTT.